This T cell receptor (beta chain) was observed in a study of cytomegalovirus exposure and HLA in healthy donors. About the study: Approximately 180 million T cells yielded some 100 million unique TCR beta sequences, as an earlier analysis found.

Points from the study as a whole: A later analysis linked a missense DCLRE1C variant to TCR beta V- and J-gene trimming. Upon later analysis, TCR association rates were observed to vary by HLA locus, being highest for DRB1 and lowest for HLA-C.

Remarks on this clone: Its antigen is as yet unknown.

The study ran its PCR with 60 Vbeta and 13 Jbeta primers. The assay was immunoSEQ multiplex PCR, and TCRdb's table has in-frame clones only and misses some. The table includes some 120,000 clones, about 85% detected once. V was trimmed by 2 bases and J by 6 bases, leaving 16 bases between them. Per the germline V gene, CDR1 is GTSNPN and CDR2 is SVGIG (reference sequence). The CDR3 runs to 15 residues. The donors comprised healthy bone marrow donors. V gene TRBV30 combines with J gene TRBJ1-4, with a possible D match to TRBD1 (6 bases). This sequence originates from a woman aged 25 to 45 in good health and CMV-seropositive. Sequencing used PBMCs. The CDR3 region is CAWSSATGAHEKLFF. Here the CDR3 DNA reads TGTGCCTGGAGTTCCGCGACAGGCGCACATGAAAAACTGTTTTTT.